The 26 T cell receptor beta chains presented below share a single source sample, sequenced in a study of Ad26.COV2.S vaccination and SARS-CoV-2 variants. Sequenced by immunoSEQ multiplex PCR; TCRdb stores in-frame clones only, minus some. The profile covers some 190,000 clones, with roughly nine tenths appearing a single time and about 5.9% taken by the ten largest. The material sequenced was peripheral blood, taken after recovery from COVID-19. These receptors all come from a human donor who had recovered from COVID-19.

This rearrangement joins TRBV24-1 to TRBJ2-1; D gene ambiguous. The CDR3 is 12 amino acids. CDR1 is KGHDR and CDR2 is SFDVKD in the germline V gene. Trimming removed 4 bases from V and 7 bases from J, with 7 bases in between. The CDR3 spells CATSDWGNEQFF. The CDR3 DNA sequence: TGTGCCACCAGTGACTGGGGTAATGAGCAGTTCTTC.

Notes on this clone: One junction end disagrees with the germline gene, perhaps due to a read error. The V and J genes are TRBV15 and TRBJ1-5, with 9 bases fitting TRBD1. Germline lookup yields CDR1 LNHNV and CDR2 YYDKDF (reference sequence). The CDR3 is made up of 13 amino acids. CDR3 nucleotides: TGTGCCACCAGCAGTTTCTCCGGGACAGGGATGAATTTT. Encoded protein: CATSSFSGTGMNF.

This clone was detected once. The chain links TRBV2 to TRBJ2-7; a weak D match, TRBD1 (5 bases). The CDR3 extends over 12 amino acids. Trimming took off 6 bases at V and 6 bases at J, with 12 bases between the two ends. Germline CDR1 and CDR2: SNHLY and FYNNEI. The CDR3 spells CASSATAGEQYF. Written as DNA, the CDR3 is TGTGCCAGCAGCGCGACAGCCGGCGAGCAGTACTTC.

The CDR3 here is CASSQGLAGHTDTQYF. CDR3 bases: TGTGCCAGCAGCCAGGGACTAGCGGGGCACACAGATACGCAGTATTTT. This chain links TRBV7-3 with TRBJ2-3; the match to TRBD2 covers 13 bases. Germline lookup yields CDR1 SGHTA and CDR2 FQGTGA. Germline trimming cut 5 bases from V and 2 bases from J; bases unmatched to any gene: 4. This CDR3 spans 16 amino acids.

The chain combines TRBV9 with TRBJ2-1; 10 bases are shared with TRBD2. V lost 4 bases, J lost 4 bases, and 2 bases stayed unmatched. Per the germline V gene, CDR1 is SGDLS and CDR2 is YYNGEE. This CDR3 spans 14 amino acids. DNA for the CDR3: TGTGCCAGCAGCATGGGACTAGCGTACAATGAGCAGTTCTTC. Encoded protein: CASSMGLAYNEQFF.

This chain links TRBV4-1 with TRBJ2-1, with D possibly being TRBD1 (5 bases). CDR1 and CDR2 from the germline V gene are MGHRA and YSYEKL. V was clipped by 0 bases and J by 4 bases, with 10 bases between them. CDR3 length equals 15 residues. In nucleotides, the CDR3 is TGCGCCAGCAGCCAAGAGGGCAGGGATTACAATGAGCAGTTCTTC. Encoded protein: CASSQEGRDYNEQFF.

This sequence joins TRBV3-1 (or the pseudogene TRBV3-2) and TRBJ2-3; 8 bases agree with TRBD2. The V segment lost 0 bases and the J segment 2 bases; nucleotides outside the gene matches: 13. The CDR3 sequence is 19 residues long. CDR1 and CDR2 (germline): LGHDT, YNNKEL (reference sequence). CDR3 region: CASSQDRAAGARYTDTQYF. DNA for the CDR3: TGTGCCAGCAGCCAAGATAGGGCAGCGGGAGCGAGGTACACAGATACGCAGTATTTT.

This clone came up a few times. The chain has TRBV10-1 and TRBJ2-7; D is undetermined. The CDR3 runs to 11 residues. CDR1 WNHNN and CDR2 SYGVQD come from the germline V gene (reference sequence). V was trimmed by 10 bases and J by 0 bases, leaving 7 bases between them. CDR3 coding DNA: TGCGCCATCCTCCACTCCTACGAGCAGTACTTC. It is translated as CAILHSYEQYF.

The CDR3 DNA reads TGTGCCAGCAGCTTAGGGTCTATCAATTCACCCCTCCACTTT. Its protein product is CASSLGSINSPLHF. The V gene is TRBV7-9, the J gene TRBJ1-6; D gene unclear. Germline CDR1 is SEHNR and CDR2 is FQNEAQ (reference sequence). Trimming removed 1 base at V and 7 bases at J, with 8 bases between. The CDR3 sequence is 14 residues long.

The V call is TRBV9, the J call TRBJ2-3, with D possibly being TRBD2 (6 bases). This CDR3 comprises 13 residues. In germline, CDR1 is SGDLS, CDR2 YYNGEE. V was clipped by 3 bases and J by 3 bases, with 8 bases between them. CDR3 DNA: TGTGCCAGCAGCGGGGACTCTACAGATACGCAGTATTTT. It is translated as CASSGDSTDTQYF.

The chain employs TRBV19 and TRBJ2-3; D is possibly TRBD1 (5 bases). Germline values: CDR1 LNHDA, CDR2 SQIVND (reference sequence). V was cut by 6 bases and J by 3 bases, with 19 bases left in between. The length of the CDR3 is 16 residues. This CDR3 reads CASSPTGRVFTDTQYF. In DNA form, the CDR3 reads TGTGCCAGTAGCCCAACGGGCAGGGTGTTTACAGATACGCAGTATTTT.

The V gene is TRBV21-1, the J gene TRBJ2-7. TRBV21-1 corresponds to a pseudogene. The CDR3 length is 17 residues. CDR3 bases: TGTGCCAGCAGCAAAGGTTTAAGCTGCTCTTGGCTATACGAGCAGTACTTC. This encodes CASSKGLSCSWLYEQYF.

The chain is built from TRBV5-6 and TRBJ2-3, with D uncertain. The CDR3 contains 14 residues. V gave up 4 bases and J gave up 2 bases, with 11 bases separating them. Germline-derived CDR1 and CDR2 are SGHDT and YYEEEE. The CDR3 here is CASSRLGPTDTQYF. In DNA, the CDR3 is TGTGCCAGCAGCCGACTCGGACCCACAGATACGCAGTATTTT. Complete variable domain (other parts from reference TRBV5-6 and TRBJ2-3): DAGVTQSPTHLIKTRGQQVTLRCSPKSGHDTVSWYQQALGQGPQFIFQYYEEEERQRGNFPDRFSGHQFPNYSSELNVNALLLGDSALYLCASSRLGPTDTQYFGPGTRLTVL.

This chain uses TRBV5-1 with TRBJ1-2, with a possible D match to TRBD1 (5 bases). This CDR3 is built from 14 residues. The germline V gene encodes CDR1 SGHRS and CDR2 YFSETQ. The ends were cut back, 0 bases at V and 3 bases at J, with 9 bases in the middle. CDR3 nucleotide sequence: TGCGCCAGCAGCTTGGGGGGCAGCTACTATGGCTACACCTTC. Protein: CASSLGGSYYGYTF.

The rearrangement uses TRBV19 and TRBJ2-3, with TRBD2 matching over 8 bases. The CDR3 is 14 amino acids. Unmatched junction bases numbered 3, after V lost 1 base and J lost 6 bases. Germline V gives CDR1 LNHDA, CDR2 SQIVND (reference sequence). This chain's CDR3 is CASSIGPSGDTQYF. The CDR3 DNA follows: TGTGCCAGTAGTATAGGTCCTAGCGGGGATACGCAGTATTTT.

V usage is TRBV28 and J usage is TRBJ2-5; D might be TRBD1 (6 bases). Germline V gives CDR1 MDHEN, CDR2 SYDVKM. V was cut by 5 bases and J by 11 bases, with 15 bases left in between. The CDR3 is 12 amino acids. Here the CDR3 DNA reads TGTGCCAGCAGTCCCACAGGGCTTGAGCAGTACTTC. It translates to CASSPTGLEQYF.

The chain employs TRBV27 and TRBJ2-3, with D unclear. The CDR3 runs to 15 residues. Looked up from germline, CDR1 is MNHEY and CDR2 is SMNVEV (reference sequence). Trimming removed 2 bases at V and 2 bases at J, with 11 bases between. The CDR3 DNA sequence: TGTGCCAGCAGTTTAAGAGTTTTACCCACAGATACGCAGTATTTT. This sequence encodes CASSLRVLPTDTQYF.

The genes are TRBV4-2 and TRBJ2-2; TRBD2 matches at 7 bases. This CDR3 region has 18 residues. The germline V gene encodes CDR1 LGHNA and CDR2 YNFKEQ. Trimming removed 0 bases from V and 0 bases from J; junction bases left unmatched: 7. The CDR3, as DNA: TGTGCCAGCAGCCAAGAACGAGGAGGGACTACGAACACCGGGGAGCTGTTTTTT. As protein: CASSQERGGTTNTGELFF.

The chain joins TRBV24-1 to TRBJ1-5; tentatively, D is TRBD1 (5 bases). The CDR3 is 14 residues long. Germline V gene data show CDR1 as KGHDR and CDR2 as SFDVKD. V gave up 9 bases and J gave up 7 bases, with 18 bases separating them. CDR3 region: CATGHGAGSQPQHF. The CDR3 bases are TGTGCCACCGGGCACGGGGCCGGATCGCAGCCCCAGCATTTT.

This sequence joins TRBV19 and TRBJ2-2, with 9 bases fitting TRBD2. V shed 6 bases, J shed 0 bases, and the junction held 5 bases outside the gene matches. The CDR3 is made up of 16 amino acids. Germline lookup yields CDR1 LNHDA and CDR2 SQIVND (reference sequence). CDR3 in DNA: TGTGCCAGTAGCAATAGCGGGGGACCGAACACCGGGGAGCTGTTTTTT. Translation gives CASSNSGGPNTGELFF.

This rearrangement joins TRBV19 to TRBJ1-1; D is perhaps TRBD1 (5 bases). The CDR3 has 13 residues. Germline V CDR1 and CDR2: LNHDA, SQIVND (reference sequence). The V end lost 3 bases, the J end lost 5 bases, and 10 bases lay between the germline ends. This CDR3 reads CASSIQGGTEAFF. DNA for the CDR3: TGTGCCAGTAGTATCCAGGGAGGGACTGAAGCTTTCTTT.

The DNA for the CDR3 is TGTGCCAGCAGCTTAGAGGGGGACACAGAGCAGTTCTTC. Encoded protein: CASSLEGDTEQFF. V usage is TRBV11-2 and J usage is TRBJ2-1, with D perhaps TRBD1 (6 bases). V was shortened by 0 bases and J by 10 bases, with 10 bases between the two germline ends. CDR1 and CDR2 (germline): SGHAT, FQNNGV. The CDR3 length is 13 residues.

The chain employs TRBV12-5 and TRBJ1-1, with D unresolved. The ends were cut back, 10 bases at V and 1 base at J, with 7 bases in the middle. Per the germline V gene, CDR1 is LGHNT and CDR2 is FRNRAP. This CDR3 spans 11 amino acids. For the CDR3, the DNA is TGTGCTACTGGCGGGAACACTGAAGCTTTCTTT. Residues: CATGGNTEAFF.

The V call is TRBV28, the J call TRBJ1-5, with D tentatively TRBD1 (6 bases). Germline CDR1 reads MDHEN; CDR2 reads SYDVKM. Trimming removed 6 bases at V and 0 bases at J, with 18 bases between. The CDR3 consists of 17 residues. The CDR3 is CASSSRKGDYSNQPQHF. CDR3 nucleotide sequence: TGTGCCAGCAGCTCTAGGAAGGGGGACTATAGCAATCAGCCCCAGCATTTT.

The chain links TRBV10-1 to TRBJ2-1, with 10 bases lining up with TRBD2. V dropped 1 base and J dropped 9; count of bases not matched to a gene: 9. The CDR3 consists of 16 residues. CDR1 and CDR2 from the germline V gene are WNHNN and SYGVQD (reference sequence). CDR3 coding DNA: TGCGCCAGCAGTGAGTTAAGCGGGAGGGCCGGCATTGAGCAGTTCTTC. Amino acids: CASSELSGRAGIEQFF.

In its sample, this clone was seen many times. The rearrangement joins TRBV27 to TRBJ2-7, with 8 positions matching TRBD1. With 3 bases clipped from V and 5 bases from J, the junction kept 15 bases outside the gene matches. Germline V gene sequence: CDR1 MNHEY, CDR2 SMNVEV (reference sequence). CDR3 size: 17 residues. The DNA for the CDR3 is TGTGCCAGCAGTTTTTCCACTCCGACAGGGGTGAACGACGAGCAGTACTTC. Encoded protein: CASSFSTPTGVNDEQYF.